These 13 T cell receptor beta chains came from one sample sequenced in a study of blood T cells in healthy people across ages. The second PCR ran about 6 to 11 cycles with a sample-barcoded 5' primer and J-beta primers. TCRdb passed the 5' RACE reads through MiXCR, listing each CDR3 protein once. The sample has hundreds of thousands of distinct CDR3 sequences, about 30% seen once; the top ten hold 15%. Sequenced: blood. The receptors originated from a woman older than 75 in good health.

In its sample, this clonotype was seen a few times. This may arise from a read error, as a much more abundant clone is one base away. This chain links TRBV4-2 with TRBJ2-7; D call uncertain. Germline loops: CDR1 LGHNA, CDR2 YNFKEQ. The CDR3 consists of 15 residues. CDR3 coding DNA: TGTGCCAGCAGCAAAGAGTCGGGCTCCGAACACGAGCAGTACTTC. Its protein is CASSKESGSEHEQYF.

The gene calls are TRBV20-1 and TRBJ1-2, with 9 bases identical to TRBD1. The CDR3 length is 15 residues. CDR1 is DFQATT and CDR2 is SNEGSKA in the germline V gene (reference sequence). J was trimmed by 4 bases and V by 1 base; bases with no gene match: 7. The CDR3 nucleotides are TGCAGTGCTAGAGGAATGACAGGGGGTCTCTATGGCTACACCTTC. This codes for CSARGMTGGLYGYTF.

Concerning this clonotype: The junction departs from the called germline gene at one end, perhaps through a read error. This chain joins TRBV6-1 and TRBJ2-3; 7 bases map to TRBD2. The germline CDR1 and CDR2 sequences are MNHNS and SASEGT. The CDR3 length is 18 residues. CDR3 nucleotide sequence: TGTGCCTGCAGTCCCCTTTCTGGGCGGGGGAGCGGCACAGATACGCAGTATTTT. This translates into CACSPLSGRGSGTDTQYF.

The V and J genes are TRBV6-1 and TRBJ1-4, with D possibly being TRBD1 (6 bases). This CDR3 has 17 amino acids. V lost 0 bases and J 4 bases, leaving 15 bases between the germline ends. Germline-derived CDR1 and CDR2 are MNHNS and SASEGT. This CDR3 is CASSEALPGTHNEKLFF. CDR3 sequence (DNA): TGTGCCAGCAGTGAAGCGCTTCCTGGGACACATAATGAAAAACTGTTTTTT.

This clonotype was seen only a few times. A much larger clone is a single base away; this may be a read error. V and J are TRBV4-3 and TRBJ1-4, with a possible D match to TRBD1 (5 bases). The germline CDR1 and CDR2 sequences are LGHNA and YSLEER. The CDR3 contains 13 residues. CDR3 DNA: TGCGCCAGCAGCCAAGGGGCGAGGGGAAAACGGTTTTTT. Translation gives CASSQGARGKRFF.

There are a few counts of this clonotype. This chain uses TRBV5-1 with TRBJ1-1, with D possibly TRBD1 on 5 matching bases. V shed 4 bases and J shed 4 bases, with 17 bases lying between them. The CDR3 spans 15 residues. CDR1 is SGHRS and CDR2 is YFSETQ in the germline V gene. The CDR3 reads CASSRSGERGTEAFF. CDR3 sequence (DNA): TGCGCCAGCAGCCGTTCCGGGGAGAGGGGCACTGAAGCTTTCTTT.

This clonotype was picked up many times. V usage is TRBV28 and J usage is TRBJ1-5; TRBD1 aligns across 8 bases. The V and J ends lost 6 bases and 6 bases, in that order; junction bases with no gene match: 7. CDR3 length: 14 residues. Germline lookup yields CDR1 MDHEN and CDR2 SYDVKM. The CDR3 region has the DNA TGTGCCAGCAGGAGACAGGGGCCTATTCAGCCCCAGCATTTT. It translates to CASRRQGPIQPQHF.

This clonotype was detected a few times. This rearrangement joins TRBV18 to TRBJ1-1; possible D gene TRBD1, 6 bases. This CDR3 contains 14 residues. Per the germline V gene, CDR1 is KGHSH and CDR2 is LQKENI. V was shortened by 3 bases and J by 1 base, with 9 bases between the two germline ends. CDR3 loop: CASSPSTGNTEAFF. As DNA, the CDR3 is TGTGCCAGCTCACCCTCGACAGGGAACACTGAAGCTTTCTTT.

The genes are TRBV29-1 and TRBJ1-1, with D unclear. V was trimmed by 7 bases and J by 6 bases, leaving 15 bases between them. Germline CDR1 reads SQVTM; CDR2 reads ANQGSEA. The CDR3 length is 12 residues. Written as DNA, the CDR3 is TGCAGCGCCTACACTGTTGGGGCTGAAGCTTTCTTT. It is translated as CSAYTVGAEAFF.

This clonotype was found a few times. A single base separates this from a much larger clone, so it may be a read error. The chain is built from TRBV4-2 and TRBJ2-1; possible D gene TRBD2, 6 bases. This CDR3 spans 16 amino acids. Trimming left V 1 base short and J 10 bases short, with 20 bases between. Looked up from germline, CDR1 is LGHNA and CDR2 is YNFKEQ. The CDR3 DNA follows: TGTGCCAGCAGCCAAGGAGGGGAGGTGGCAGGAGGGGAGCAGTTCTTC. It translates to CASSQGGEVAGGEQFF.

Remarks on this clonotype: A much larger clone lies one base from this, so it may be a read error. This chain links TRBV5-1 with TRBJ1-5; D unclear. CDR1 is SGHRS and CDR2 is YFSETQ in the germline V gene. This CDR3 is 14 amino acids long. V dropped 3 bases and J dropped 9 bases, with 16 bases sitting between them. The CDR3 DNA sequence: TGCGCCAGCAGCTGGGAGGGCGGAAAAACGCCCCAGCATTTT. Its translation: CASSWEGGKTPQHF.

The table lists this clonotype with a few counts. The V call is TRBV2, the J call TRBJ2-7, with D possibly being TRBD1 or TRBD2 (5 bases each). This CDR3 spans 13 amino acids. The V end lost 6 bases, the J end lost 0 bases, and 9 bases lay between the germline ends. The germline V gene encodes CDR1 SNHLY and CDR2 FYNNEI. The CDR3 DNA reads TGTGCCAGCAGGGGGGTCCTCTCCTACGAGCAGTACTTC. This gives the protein CASRGVLSYEQYF. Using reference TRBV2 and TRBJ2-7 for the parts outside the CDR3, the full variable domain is EPEVTQTPSHQVTQMGQEVILRCVPISNHLYFYWYRQILGQKVEFLVSFYNNEISEKSEIFDDQFSVERPDGSNFTLKIRSTKLEDSAMYFCASRGVLSYEQYFGPGTRLTVT.

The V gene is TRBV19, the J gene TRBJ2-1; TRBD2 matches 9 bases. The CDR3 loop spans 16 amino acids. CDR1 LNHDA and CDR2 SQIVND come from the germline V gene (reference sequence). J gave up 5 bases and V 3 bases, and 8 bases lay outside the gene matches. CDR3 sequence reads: CASSILGAGGNNEQFF. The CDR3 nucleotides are TGTGCCAGTAGTATTCTCGGAGCGGGGGGAAACAATGAGCAGTTCTTC. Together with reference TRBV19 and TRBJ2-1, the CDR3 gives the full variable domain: DGGITQSPKYLFRKEGQNVTLSCEQNLNHDAMYWYRQDPGQGLRLIYYSQIVNDFQKGDIAEGYSVSREKKESFPLTVTSAQKNPTAFYLCASSILGAGGNNEQFFGPGTRLTVL.